The 25 T cell receptor beta chains below all came from one sample that was sequenced in a study of blood T cell repertoires in COVID-19. Assay: immunoSEQ multiplex PCR; the TCRdb copy retains only in-frame clones and omits some. Of a few hundred thousand clones in the sample, 85% to 90% are singletons; the top ten hold over 5.5%. Sequencing was done on a sample of peripheral blood. The receptors were gathered from a woman aged 45-60 years with COVID-19, enrolled during active disease.

This clone has only one observation. J is TRBJ1-6 and V is TRBV5-6, with D possibly being TRBD1 (5 bases). Trimming removed 0 bases at V and 9 bases at J, with 13 bases between. The CDR3 covers 15 residues. Germline V gene lookup returns CDR1 SGHDT and CDR2 YYEEEE. CDR3 protein: CASSLAKGSASPLHF. CDR3 DNA sequence: TGTGCCAGCAGCTTGGCCAAGGGGTCGGCTTCACCCCTCCACTTT.

The CDR3 protein is CASSQAGQGSGQPQHF. CDR3 DNA sequence: TGCGCCAGCAGCCAAGCGGGACAGGGGTCCGGTCAGCCCCAGCATTTT. V gene TRBV4-1 combines with J gene TRBJ1-5, with TRBD1 matching over 10 bases. The trim removed 1 base at V and 6 bases at J, leaving 6 bases unmatched. The CDR3 runs 16 residues. CDR1 MGHRA and CDR2 YSYEKL come from the germline V gene.

This clone is a singleton in its sample. This chain connects TRBV24-1 to TRBJ2-7, with TRBD2 as a possible D gene (6 bases). V was shortened by 4 bases and J by 0 bases, with 12 bases between the two germline ends. The CDR3 sequence is 15 residues long. CDR1 and CDR2 from the germline V gene are KGHDR and SFDVKD. The CDR3 DNA reads as TGTGCCACCAGTGACGCGGGGTTAAGCTCCTACGAGCAGTACTTC. Amino acids: CATSDAGLSSYEQYF.

The V and J genes are TRBV4-3 and TRBJ2-1, with 7 bases aligning to TRBD2. J was trimmed by 5 bases and V by 8 bases; bases with no gene match: 6. This CDR3 region has 13 residues. Germline lookup yields CDR1 LGHNA and CDR2 YSLEER. The CDR3 coding sequence is TGCGCCAGCGGCTCCCTAGCGGACAATGAGCAGTTCTTC. Residues: CASGSLADNEQFF.

The chain couples TRBV24-1 to TRBJ1-2; the D is unclear. Germline V gives CDR1 KGHDR, CDR2 SFDVKD. Trimming stripped 4 bases from V and 4 bases from J, with 6 bases between. The CDR3 contains 12 residues. The CDR3 sequence: CATSDPFYGYTF. The CDR3 DNA sequence: TGTGCCACCAGTGACCCTTTCTATGGCTACACCTTC.

This clone was detected only once. The V call is TRBV19, the J call TRBJ1-1, with 9 positions matching TRBD1. From germline, CDR1 is LNHDA and CDR2 SQIVND (reference sequence). The trim removed 5 bases at V and 0 bases at J, leaving 7 bases unmatched. The CDR3 covers 16 residues. The CDR3: CASSFTGTGMNTEAFF. The CDR3 DNA follows: TGTGCCAGTAGTTTTACCGGGACAGGGATGAACACTGAAGCTTTCTTT.

J is TRBJ2-7 and V is TRBV9, with 10 nucleotides matching TRBD2. The V gene's germline CDR1 is SGDLS and CDR2 YYNGEE. Trimming took 3 bases from V and 3 from J; bases not matched to a gene: 6. The CDR3 loop spans 15 amino acids. DNA for the CDR3: TGTGCCAGCAGCGCCACTAGCGGGAAGGTCTACGAGCAGTACTTC. This codes for CASSATSGKVYEQYF.

The chain uses TRBV5-1 and TRBJ2-1; 7 positions agree with TRBD2. CDR1 and CDR2 from the germline V gene are SGHRS and YFSETQ. The J segment lost 0 bases and the V segment lost 4 bases, leaving 4 bases of the junction unmatched. The CDR3 runs 15 residues. CDR3 sequence: CASSPGGSSYNEQFF. CDR3 nucleotide sequence: TGCGCCAGCAGCCCGGGAGGAAGCTCCTACAATGAGCAGTTCTTC.

This clone was seen just once. The gene calls are TRBV19 and TRBJ2-7, with D unclear. Between the trimmed V and J ends, which lost 2 bases and 4 bases, there was a span of 9 bases. The CDR3 is made up of 13 amino acids. CDR1 is LNHDA, CDR2 SQIVND, per germline (reference sequence). The CDR3 DNA follows: TGTGCCAGTAGTATAATTCCGGGTTACGAGCAGTACTTC. Its translation is CASSIIPGYEQYF.

The genes are TRBV5-1 and TRBJ2-1; TRBD2 agrees at 8 bases. V was clipped by 1 base and J by 5 bases; unmatched bases: 20. Germline V CDR1 and CDR2: SGHRS, YFSETQ. The CDR3 loop spans 20 amino acids. This CDR3 is CASSLNPRGGRWATDNEQFF. The CDR3 coding sequence is TGCGCCAGCAGCTTGAACCCCCGGGGGGGGAGGTGGGCTACTGACAATGAGCAGTTCTTC.

This clone was observed a single time. The J gene is TRBJ1-2, the V gene TRBV18; D gene ambiguous. The germline V and J ends were trimmed by 2 bases and 1 base, with 5 bases remaining between them. Germline-derived CDR1 and CDR2 are KGHSH and LQKENI. This CDR3 comprises 13 residues. The CDR3 sequence is CASSPGLNYGYTF. CDR3 bases: TGTGCCAGCTCACCAGGGCTTAACTATGGCTACACCTTC.

This chain connects TRBV2 to TRBJ2-2; D may be TRBD2 (6 bases). V lost 5 bases, J lost 1 base, and 8 bases lay in between. The CDR3 extends over 14 amino acids. Germline CDR1 SNHLY, CDR2 FYNNEI. The CDR3 reads CASSNGGNTGELFF. DNA of the CDR3: TGTGCCAGCAGTAACGGGGGGAACACCGGGGAGCTGTTTTTT.

The chain employs TRBV18 and TRBJ2-1; TRBD2 aligns across 9 bases. Trimming at V came to 0 bases and at J to 8 bases, leaving 8 bases not matched to a gene. The germline V gene has CDR1 KGHSH and CDR2 LQKENI. This CDR3 contains 16 residues. DNA of the CDR3: TGTGCCAGCTCACCACCGGGCGGGAGGGCCTCCTATGAGCAGTTCTTC. It encodes CASSPPGGRASYEQFF.

CDR3 protein: CASSHPSGLKGLFF. The CDR3 coding sequence is TGTGCCAGCAGCCATCCTAGCGGGCTTAAGGGGCTGTTTTTT. The V gene is TRBV3-1 (or the pseudogene TRBV3-2), the J gene TRBJ2-2, with 8 positions matching TRBD2. The CDR3 has 14 residues. The V gene's germline CDR1 is LGHDT and CDR2 YNNKEL (reference sequence). V was pared by 3 bases and J by 13 bases, with 10 bases of the junction left unmatched.

The V gene is TRBV5-5, the J gene TRBJ1-3; D gene uncertain. The V gene lost 4 bases and the J gene lost 3 bases, with 11 bases spanning the gap. CDR1 is SGHKS and CDR2 is YYEKEE in the germline V gene (reference sequence). The CDR3 has 14 residues. CDR3 in amino acids: CASSQVFGGNTIYF. The CDR3 region has the DNA TGTGCCAGCAGCCAGGTTTTTGGTGGAAACACCATATATTTT.

The rearrangement joins TRBV12-5 to TRBJ2-3; possible D gene TRBD1, 5 bases. This CDR3 contains 15 residues. Between the trimmed V and J ends, which lost 2 bases and 0 bases, there was a span of 9 bases. CDR1 LGHNT and CDR2 FRNRAP come from the germline V gene. CDR3 nucleotide sequence: TGTGCTAGTGGTTTGAGGGGCAGCAGCACAGATACGCAGTATTTT. Translation: CASGLRGSSTDTQYF.

The rearrangement uses TRBV19 and TRBJ1-2; 8 bases align to TRBD1. Germline lookup yields CDR1 LNHDA and CDR2 SQIVND (reference sequence). The CDR3 sequence is 16 residues long. V was clipped by 5 bases and J by 2 bases; unmatched bases: 10. The CDR3 sequence: CASSASLGTGNYGYTF. The CDR3 region has the DNA TGTGCCAGTAGTGCCTCCTTAGGGACAGGCAACTATGGCTACACCTTC.

The rearrangement links TRBV11-3 to TRBJ2-3, with D possibly TRBD2 on 7 matching bases. CDR1 and CDR2 (germline): SGHNT, YENEEA. The length of the CDR3 is 15 residues. V was cut by 7 bases and J by 2 bases, with 16 bases left in between. The CDR3 sequence: CASMGGPGYTDTQYF. Written as DNA, the CDR3 is TGTGCCAGCATGGGGGGGCCAGGTTACACAGATACGCAGTATTTT.

The chain is built from TRBV6-5 and TRBJ2-7; D possibly corresponds to TRBD2 (6 bases). The V end lost 5 bases, the J end lost 4 bases, and 18 bases lay between the germline ends. The CDR3 spans 15 residues. Germline V lookup: CDR1 MNHEY, CDR2 SVGAGI. The CDR3 reads CASSLTELGGYEQYF. As DNA, the CDR3 is TGTGCCAGCAGTCTAACCGAACTTGGAGGGTACGAGCAGTACTTC.

The chain carries TRBV5-1 and TRBJ2-7, with 8 nucleotides matching TRBD2. Trimming cost V 7 bases and J 6 bases; bases outside gene matches: 9. Germline assignment: CDR1 SGHRS and CDR2 YFSETQ. The CDR3 runs 13 residues. The CDR3 bases are TGCGCCAGCGGGCTCAGCGGGAGAGTCGAGCAGTACTTC. It encodes CASGLSGRVEQYF.

This clone was seen a single time. The chain has TRBV29-1 and TRBJ1-5; D may be TRBD1 (5 bases). This CDR3 is 14 amino acids long. Trimming stripped 6 bases from V and 1 base from J, with 13 bases between. Germline V gives CDR1 SQVTM, CDR2 ANQGSEA. CDR3 sequence: CSVQRGDSNQPQHF. In DNA, the CDR3 is TGCAGCGTACAACGGGGGGACAGCAATCAGCCCCAGCATTTT. Full variable domain (rest looked up from reference TRBV29-1 and TRBJ1-5): SAVISQKPSRDICQRGTSLTIQCQVDSQVTMMFWYRQQPGQSLTLIATANQGSEATYESGFVIDKFPISRPNLTFSTLTVSNMSPEDSSIYLCSVQRGDSNQPQHFGDGTRLSIL.

This chain uses TRBV29-1 with TRBJ2-1, with 7 bases fitting TRBD1. The CDR3 runs to 13 residues. V dropped 5 bases and J dropped 4; count of bases not matched to a gene: 5. CDR1 and CDR2 (germline): SQVTM, ANQGSEA. CDR3 amino acids: CSVRRDRYNEQFF. The CDR3 region has the DNA TGCAGCGTTCGCCGGGACAGATACAATGAGCAGTTCTTC.

The V and J genes are TRBV27 and TRBJ2-5, with a possible D match to TRBD1 (6 bases). The CDR3 has 16 amino acids. In germline, CDR1 is MNHEY, CDR2 SMNVEV (reference sequence). V dropped 6 bases and J dropped 1 base, with 18 bases sitting between them. Here the CDR3 reads CASSPNPWDTQETQYF. The CDR3 DNA reads TGTGCCAGCAGCCCCAATCCATGGGACACCCAAGAGACCCAGTACTTC.

This clone was picked up one time. The V call is TRBV6-2 or TRBV6-3, the J call TRBJ1-4; TRBD1 matches at 10 bases. V dropped 2 bases and J dropped 8; count of bases not matched to a gene: 5. Germline lookup yields CDR1 MNHEY and CDR2 SVGEGT. The CDR3 spans 15 residues. The CDR3 nucleotides are TGTGCCAGCAGTTACCGGGACAGGGGTGGAGAAAAACTGTTTTTT. This sequence encodes CASSYRDRGGEKLFF.

In its sample, this clone was seen once. The V call is TRBV27, the J call TRBJ1-2; D might be TRBD1 (5 bases). Trimming shortened V by 0 bases and J by 4 bases, and 12 bases separated the two germline ends. Germline lookup yields CDR1 MNHEY and CDR2 SMNVEV (reference sequence). The CDR3 spans 15 residues. The CDR3: CASSLSETASYGYTF. The CDR3 region has the DNA TGTGCCAGCAGTTTATCGGAGACAGCTTCCTATGGCTACACCTTC.